This TCR beta chain is from a study of lymphopenia after photon versus proton radiotherapy (dated by TCRdb to between 2018 and 2020). In the study overall: The immunological effects of photon versus proton radiation therapy were compared in patients with gastrointestinal tumors who developed high-grade lymphopenia. The cohort included some 20 patients with gastrointestinal tumors who developed lymphopenia after receiving either photon or proton therapy. The study was designed to characterize how the impact on the immune system differs between the two radiation modalities. Summary of the overall study and its limitations: The survival association was assessed only in patients who died, and better survival with proton therapy was presented by the authors as a possibility rather than a demonstrated result. Among patients across the cohort who died, overall survival time showed an inverse correlation with a larger post-nadir drop in TCR diversity. Once the lymphocyte count had reached its nadir, the repertoires of photon-treated patients showed oligoclonal expansion, particularly of CD8+ Temra cells, and this expansion drove the decline in diversity. Proton-treated patients stayed relatively stable during treatment, while photon-treated patients lost naive T cells and TCR diversity and gained effector/memory populations.

Library prep was done by the immunoSEQ multiplex PCR assay. T cell repertoires were profiled by deep sequencing of rearranged TCR beta loci, alongside multiparametric flow cytometry. In TCRdb, the immuneACCESS table is reduced to in-frame sequences with V and J assigned. These tables do not hold every clone; where another copy was compared, an unresolved V gene accounts for under half, and the others remain unexplained. The sample table shows more than 45,000 clones, and about 88% are seen once. The ten largest account for about 2% of the sample. Comment on this clone: The specificity of this receptor is unknown. One base away there is no much larger clone; base qualities are not given.

The trim is 4 bases for V and 0 bases for J, with a gap of 10 bases between the germline ends. From cysteine to phenylalanine, the CDR3 is 14 amino acids long. Of the read, only the CDR3 DNA is kept; its 42 bases are in frame from base 1. CDR1 and CDR2, per the germline V gene (reference sequence), are MNHNY and SVGAGI. The source was peripheral blood, collected from a patient treated with proton-based radiotherapy. This sequence uses TRBV6-6 and TRBJ2-7, with no confidently assigned D gene. The receptor's source is a man aged 60 to 75 with pancreatic cancer. Here is the DNA: TGTGCCAGCAGTTCCGTCCTCGACTCCTACGAGCAGTACTTC. It codes for CASSSVLDSYEQYF.